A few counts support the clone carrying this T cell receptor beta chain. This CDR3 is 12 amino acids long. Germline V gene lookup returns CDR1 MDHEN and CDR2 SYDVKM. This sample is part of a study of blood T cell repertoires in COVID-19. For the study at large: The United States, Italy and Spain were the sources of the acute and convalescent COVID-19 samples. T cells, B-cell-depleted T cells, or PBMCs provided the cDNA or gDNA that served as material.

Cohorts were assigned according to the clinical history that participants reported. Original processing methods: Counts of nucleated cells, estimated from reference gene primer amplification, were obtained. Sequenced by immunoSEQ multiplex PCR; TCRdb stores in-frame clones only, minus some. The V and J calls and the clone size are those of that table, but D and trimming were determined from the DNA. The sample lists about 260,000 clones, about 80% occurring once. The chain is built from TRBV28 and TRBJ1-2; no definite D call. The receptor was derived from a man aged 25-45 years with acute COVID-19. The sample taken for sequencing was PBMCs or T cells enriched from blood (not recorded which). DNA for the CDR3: TGTGGGATTTCAGCGACTAACTATGGCTACACCTTC. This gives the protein CGISATNYGYTF.